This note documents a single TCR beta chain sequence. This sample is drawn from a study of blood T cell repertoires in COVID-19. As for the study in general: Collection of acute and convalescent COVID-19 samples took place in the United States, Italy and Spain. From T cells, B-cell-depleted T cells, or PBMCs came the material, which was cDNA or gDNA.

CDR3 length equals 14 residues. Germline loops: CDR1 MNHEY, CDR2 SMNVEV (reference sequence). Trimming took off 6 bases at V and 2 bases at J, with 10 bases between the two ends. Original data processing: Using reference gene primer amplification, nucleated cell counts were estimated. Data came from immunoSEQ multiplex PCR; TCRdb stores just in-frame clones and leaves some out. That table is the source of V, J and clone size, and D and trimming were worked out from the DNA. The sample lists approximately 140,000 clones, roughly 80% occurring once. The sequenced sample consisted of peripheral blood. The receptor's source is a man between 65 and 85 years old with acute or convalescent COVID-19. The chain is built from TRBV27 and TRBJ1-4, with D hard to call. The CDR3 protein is CASRISPTNEKLFF. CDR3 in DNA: TGTGCCAGCAGGATCAGTCCCACTAATGAAAAACTGTTTTTT. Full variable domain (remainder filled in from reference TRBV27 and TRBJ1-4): EAQVTQNPRYLITVTGKKLTVTCSQNMNHEYMSWYRQDPGLGLRQIYYSMNVEVTDKGDVPEGYKVSRKEKRNFPLILESPSPNQTSLYFCASRISPTNEKLFFGSGTQLSVL.